This TCR beta chain stems from a study of blood T cell repertoires in COVID-19 (dated by TCRdb to 2019 to 2021). Study-level background: Samples covering the acute and convalescent phases of COVID-19 were provided by collaborators in the United States, Italy and Spain. The repertoires were made available in a free public database intended to serve as a resource for research on the immune response to SARS-CoV-2. The prospective study material was composed of cDNA or gDNA derived from T cells, B-cell-depleted T cells, or PBMCs. Samples were obtained from the ongoing ImmuneRACE study (first 160 participants) and from over a thousand subjects provided by 6 global collaborators. Subjects who had been exposed to COVID-19, were actively infected with it, or had recovered from it provided the deeply sampled blood TCRbeta repertoires that made up the dataset. Where available, HLA class I and class II types were taken from metadata supplied by the sample provider and were not determined by assay-based typing. A de-identified subject ID, COVID-19 status, age in years and sex were almost always included in the sample metadata.

At one collaborating source in Seattle, patients were enrolled during active infection and were followed longitudinally through the course of disease. Collaborating institutions collected whole blood in K2EDTA tubes following their own protocols. For TCRbeta analysis, collaborators shipped samples as frozen whole blood, isolated PBMCs, or DNA extracted from either of those sample types. General study outcomes and caveats: The amount of clinical and demographic metadata varied by source and participant and was provided uncurated.

From a lookup of the germline V gene, CDR1 and CDR2 are SGHTA and FQGNSA. The CDR3 covers 15 residues, taking in both the cysteine and the phenylalanine. Only the CDR3 region is kept as DNA, spanning 45 bases read in frame from base 1. The V end gives up 5 bases and the J end 6 bases, leaving 7 bases in the junction not matched to a gene. TCRbeta CDR3 regions were amplified from genomic DNA using the immunoSEQ Assay, a bias-controlled multiplex PCR. The paper's data handling went like this. The number of nucleated cells in each sample was estimated by amplification of reference gene primers within the assay. To quantify the absolute abundance of each unique TCRbeta CDR3 rearrangement, sequence reads were collapsed and filtered. For each sample, productive Simpson clonality was calculated as the square root of Simpson's diversity index over productive rearrangements. TCRdb re-hosts the immuneACCESS table, in-frame sequences only. Its copies lack some clones; in the studies checked, an unresolved V gene accounts for under half of them, and the cause for the rest is not known. D and trimming were read from the DNA, whereas the V and J calls and clone size are those reported in that table. The sample table shows under 350,000 clones, and 75% to 95% are seen once. The top ten constitute 6.8% of the sample.

The sample holds one count of this clone. Its binding antigen is unknown. Base qualities are not recorded, but no much larger clone differs from it by a single base. Sequencing input: peripheral blood. This clonotype originated in a woman aged 30 to 39 with COVID-19, enrolled during active disease. Recombination joined TRBV7-2 with TRBJ2-2; 9 bases in the middle match TRBD1. The CDR3 sequence is CASSLGQGWAGELFF. The base sequence is TGTGCCAGCAGCCTTGGACAGGGGTGGGCCGGGGAGCTGTTTTTT.